This entry lists 26 T cell receptor beta chains sequenced from one sample in a study of graft-versus-host responses after intestinal transplantation. The protocol was immunoSEQ multiplex PCR, while the TCRdb copy is restricted to in-frame clones and leaves out a portion. Here the sample spans some 46,000 clones, 90% to 95% being singletons. Sequences were derived from PBMCs, sampled approximately 740 days after a first intestinal transplant, on the day of a second. These TCRs come from a human patient who received an intestinal transplant, so some T cells may come from the graft donor.

This clone was counted a few times. J is TRBJ2-6 and V is TRBV5-1; 10 bases fit TRBD1. V shed 1 base and J 0 bases; nucleotides not matched to a gene: 7. The germline CDR1 and CDR2 sequences are SGHRS and YFSETQ. The CDR3 has 19 amino acids. This chain's CDR3 is CASSLRGTGVVSGANVLTF. The CDR3 bases are TGCGCCAGCAGCTTGAGGGGGACAGGGGTCGTCTCTGGGGCCAACGTCCTGACTTTC.

The chain uses TRBV7-9 and TRBJ2-3, with D possibly being TRBD2 (6 bases). Germline CDR1 and CDR2: SEHNR and FQNEAQ (reference sequence). Deletions cut 4 bases from V and 7 bases from J, with 15 bases between. The CDR3 is 14 residues long. DNA for the CDR3: TGTGCCAGCAGCTCCACGACTAGGAGGTATACGCAGTATTTT. Amino acid sequence: CASSSTTRRYTQYF.

J is TRBJ2-5 and V is TRBV11-2; D is ambiguous. The CDR3 contains 13 residues. V lost 2 bases to trimming and J lost 4 bases, with 8 bases between them. Germline-derived CDR1 and CDR2 are SGHAT and FQNNGV. CDR3 amino acids: CASSLRAPETQYF. CDR3 coding DNA: TGTGCCAGCAGCTTACGGGCTCCAGAGACCCAGTACTTC.

The chain recombines TRBV2 with TRBJ2-7; D is undetermined. Germline V CDR1 and CDR2: SNHLY, FYNNEI. With 10 bases removed from V and 2 bases from J, the gap between germline ends came to 15 bases. The CDR3 extends over 13 amino acids. The CDR3 protein is CAIRRAETYEQYF. Here the CDR3 DNA reads TGTGCCATCAGAAGGGCAGAAACCTACGAGCAGTACTTC.

This sequence joins TRBV6-4 and TRBJ2-3, with 9 nucleotides matching TRBD2. The CDR3 extends over 15 amino acids. Germline values: CDR1 MRHNA, CDR2 SNTAGT. Trimming removed 7 bases from V and 1 base from J; junction bases left unmatched: 6. CDR3 coding DNA: TGTGCCAGCATTCTCCGCGGGAGGGGCACAGATACGCAGTATTTT. This gives the protein CASILRGRGTDTQYF.

The chain combines TRBV15 with TRBJ1-5, with D possibly being TRBD1 (5 bases). V lost 0 bases to trimming and J lost 2 bases, with 5 bases between them. CDR3 length equals 14 residues. Germline CDR1 reads LNHNV; CDR2 reads YYDKDF (reference sequence). Here the CDR3 DNA reads TGTGCCACCAGCAGAGAAGGGGGCAATCAGCCCCAGCATTTT. As protein: CATSREGGNQPQHF.

This clone was seen more than once but under ten times. The rearrangement links TRBV6-4 to TRBJ2-1; 12 bases are a match to TRBD2. Germline CDR1 and CDR2: MRHNA and SNTAGT. The CDR3 runs to 15 residues. V lost 0 bases, J lost 6 bases, and 0 bases stayed unmatched. The CDR3 protein is CASSDSTSGSNEQFF. The CDR3 nucleotides are TGTGCCAGCAGTGACTCGACTAGCGGGAGCAATGAGCAGTTCTTC.

The chain carries TRBV29-1 and TRBJ2-4; TRBD1 matches 7 bases. The CDR3 spans 15 residues. Germline CDR1 reads SQVTM; CDR2 reads ANQGSEA. V shed 5 bases, J shed 7 bases, and the junction held 14 bases outside the gene matches. The CDR3 DNA reads as TGCAGCGTTCAACTGACCACAGGGGTCTCGAACATTCAGTACTTC. Translation gives CSVQLTTGVSNIQYF.

The chain combines TRBV7-3 with TRBJ2-1; TRBD1 might be the D (5 bases). The V gene's germline CDR1 is SGHTA and CDR2 FQGTGA. The CDR3 has 13 residues. The ends were cut back, 0 bases at V and 9 bases at J, with 9 bases in the middle. DNA of the CDR3: TGTGCCAGCAGCTTAACTTCTGGGGCTGAGCAGTTCTTC. It encodes CASSLTSGAEQFF.

The rearrangement links TRBV25-1 to TRBJ1-1; the D gene is possibly TRBD1 (5 bases). Germline values: CDR1 MGHDK, CDR2 SYGVNS. V lost 1 base to trimming and J lost 1 base, with 13 bases between them. The CDR3 consists of 16 residues. The CDR3 DNA sequence: TGTGCCAGCAGTGAATGGCGAGGGGATGGGAACACTGAAGCTTTCTTT. Its protein is CASSEWRGDGNTEAFF.

The rearrangement joins TRBV5-1 to TRBJ1-3; maybe TRBD1 (5 bases). Germline values: CDR1 SGHRS, CDR2 YFSETQ. This CDR3 has 15 amino acids. V was cut by 1 base and J by 2 bases, with 10 bases left in between. The CDR3 is CASSLLGVAGNTIYF. The CDR3 DNA reads as TGCGCCAGCAGCTTGTTAGGGGTGGCTGGAAACACCATATATTTT.

V gene TRBV4-1 combines with J gene TRBJ2-6, with a tentative D call TRBD1 (6 bases). V shed 4 bases and J shed 4 bases, with 17 bases lying between them. The CDR3 spans 17 residues. Germline CDR1 reads MGHRA; CDR2 reads YSYEKL. In DNA form, the CDR3 reads TGCGCCAGCAGCCTAACACTACAGGGTTCCGGGGCCAACGTCCTGACTTTC. Amino acids: CASSLTLQGSGANVLTF.

The V gene is TRBV5-1, the J gene TRBJ2-5, with D uncertain. This CDR3 has 15 residues. Trimming removed 1 base from V and 2 bases from J, with 12 bases in between. The germline CDR1 and CDR2 sequences are SGHRS and YFSETQ. The CDR3 bases are TGCGCCAGCAGCTTGCACACCTTCTGGCAAGAGACCCAGTACTTC. As protein: CASSLHTFWQETQYF.

The chain couples TRBV9 to TRBJ2-1, with 7 bases lining up with TRBD2. In germline, CDR1 is SGDLS, CDR2 YYNGEE. Trimming took 0 bases from V and 8 from J; bases not matched to a gene: 8. The CDR3 has 15 amino acids. The CDR3: CASSVERGRGDEQFF. The DNA for the CDR3 is TGTGCCAGCAGCGTAGAGAGAGGGAGGGGAGATGAGCAGTTCTTC.

The rearrangement uses TRBV6-6 and TRBJ1-1, with unresolved D. V lost 2 bases and J lost 8, with 12 bases in between. CDR1 and CDR2 from the germline V gene are MNHNY and SVGAGI (reference sequence). The CDR3 sequence is 13 residues long. DNA of the CDR3: TGTGCCAGCAGTTACAGGTCCTGGATGGAAGCTTTCTTT. As protein: CASSYRSWMEAFF.

The rearrangement links TRBV14 to TRBJ2-5, with 9 bases matching TRBD1. The germline gives CDR1 SGHDN, CDR2 FVKESK. The V segment lost 2 bases and the J segment 11 bases; nucleotides outside the gene matches: 18. The CDR3 covers 17 residues. The CDR3 reads CASSQRYRGLGLREQYF. The CDR3 DNA follows: TGTGCCAGCAGCCAACGCTACAGGGGGCTTGGACTTCGGGAGCAGTACTTC.

V is TRBV11-2 and J is TRBJ1-2; 7 positions match TRBD1. V shed 5 bases, J shed 3 bases, and the junction held 6 bases outside the gene matches. The germline V gene has CDR1 SGHAT and CDR2 FQNNGV. The CDR3 is made up of 14 amino acids. The CDR3 protein is CASSPSGTDYGYTF. CDR3 nucleotides: TGTGCCAGCAGCCCATCCGGGACAGACTATGGCTACACCTTC.

The genes are TRBV18 and TRBJ2-6; D not resolved. Germline V CDR1 and CDR2: KGHSH, LQKENI. This CDR3 comprises 16 residues. V lost 1 base and J lost 0, with 7 bases in between. The CDR3 protein is CASSPRLGSGANVLTF. For the CDR3, the DNA is TGTGCCAGCTCACCACGACTGGGCTCTGGGGCCAACGTCCTGACTTTC. The full variable domain, completed using reference TRBV18 and TRBJ2-6, is NAGVMQNPRHLVRRRGQEARLRCSPMKGHSHVYWYRQLPEEGLKFMVYLQKENIIDESGMPKERFSAEFPKEGPSILRIQQVVRGDSAAYFCASSPRLGSGANVLTFGAGSRLTVL.

This clone was recorded once. The V call is TRBV5-4, the J call TRBJ1-5; 7 bases fit TRBD1. Unmatched junction bases numbered 9, after V lost 7 bases and J lost 5 bases. Germline values: CDR1 SGHNT, CDR2 YYREEE (reference sequence). CDR3 size: 14 residues. CDR3: CASPEGARDQPQHF. The CDR3 DNA is TGTGCCAGCCCGGAGGGGGCGAGGGATCAGCCCCAGCATTTT.

This clone was seen a single time. The chain uses TRBV5-1 and TRBJ2-5; 10 nucleotides align to TRBD1. This CDR3 has 15 residues. Unmatched junction bases numbered 8, after V lost 4 bases and J lost 5 bases. In germline, CDR1 is SGHRS, CDR2 YFSETQ. CDR3 region: CASSVRQGARETQYF. The CDR3 DNA sequence: TGCGCCAGCAGCGTCCGACAGGGGGCTAGGGAGACCCAGTACTTC.

The chain couples TRBV9 to TRBJ2-2, with 10 bases that match TRBD1. V trimming: 2 bases; J trimming: 5 bases; junction bases outside the gene matches: 6. This CDR3 spans 16 amino acids. Germline V gene data show CDR1 as SGDLS and CDR2 as YYNGEE. Here the CDR3 reads CASSVRDRGKTGELFF. The CDR3 DNA is TGTGCCAGCAGCGTCCGGGACAGGGGTAAAACCGGGGAGCTGTTTTTT.

The V call is TRBV2, the J call TRBJ2-7; 14 bases match TRBD2. Looked up from germline, CDR1 is SNHLY and CDR2 is FYNNEI. The CDR3 totals 14 residues. V was pared by 8 bases and J by 1 base, with 1 base of the junction left unmatched. The CDR3 here is CASGTSGRSYEQYF. CDR3 DNA: TGTGCCAGCGGGACTAGCGGGAGATCCTACGAGCAGTACTTC. Drawing the rest from reference TRBV2 and TRBJ2-7, the complete variable domain is EPEVTQTPSHQVTQMGQEVILRCVPISNHLYFYWYRQILGQKVEFLVSFYNNEISEKSEIFDDQFSVERPDGSNFTLKIRSTKLEDSAMYFCASGTSGRSYEQYFGPGTRLTVT.

The V call is TRBV6-5, the J call TRBJ1-1, with a weak D call TRBD1 (6 bases). This CDR3 region has 15 residues. Trimming took off 2 bases at V and 1 base at J, with 11 bases between the two ends. The germline V gene has CDR1 MNHEY and CDR2 SVGAGI. The CDR3 reads CASSYADRQNTEAFF. The CDR3 DNA follows: TGTGCCAGCAGTTACGCCGACAGGCAGAACACTGAAGCTTTCTTT.

The genes are TRBV5-1 and TRBJ2-5; TRBD2 matches at 13 bases. The trim removed 6 bases at V and 5 bases at J, leaving 4 bases unmatched. Germline CDR1 SGHRS, CDR2 YFSETQ. This CDR3 has 14 residues. CDR3 in DNA: TGCGCCAGCACCGGACTAGCGGGAGTGGAGACCCAGTACTTC. This encodes CASTGLAGVETQYF.

Turning to this clone: An end of the junction does not agree with germline; a read error may underlie this. V and J are TRBV19 and TRBJ2-5; the match to TRBD2 covers 7 bases. The V gene's germline CDR1 is LNHDA and CDR2 SQIVND (reference sequence). CDR3 length: 15 residues. CDR3 nucleotide sequence: TGTGCCAGTACAGTCACACTAGCGAGCCAAGAGGCCCAGTACTTC. This gives the protein CASTVTLASQEAQYF.

This rearrangement joins TRBV5-1 to TRBJ2-5; the D is unclear. In germline, CDR1 is SGHRS, CDR2 YFSETQ. V lost 2 bases and J 0 bases, leaving 8 bases between the germline ends. This CDR3 is built from 14 residues. The CDR3 protein is CASSLGLYQETQYF. In nucleotides, the CDR3 is TGCGCCAGCAGCTTAGGGTTGTACCAAGAGACCCAGTACTTC. Complete variable domain (other parts from reference TRBV5-1 and TRBJ2-5): KAGVTQTPRYLIKTRGQQVTLSCSPISGHRSVSWYQQTPGQGLQFLFEYFSETQRNKGNFPGRFSGRQFSNSRSEMNVSTLELGDSALYLCASSLGLYQETQYFGPGTRLLVL.